The 25 T cell receptor beta chains below all came from one sample that was sequenced in a study of T cell responses to AZD1222 COVID-19 vaccine. Clones were sequenced by immunoSEQ multiplex PCR, and TCRdb holds only the in-frame ones, with some missing. The sample lists about 150,000 clones; approximately 88% were seen once. The specimen was peripheral blood, collected on day 0 of MenACWY control vaccination. Receptors were obtained from an adult in good health.

This sequence joins TRBV30 and TRBJ2-7, with D possibly matching TRBD2 (6 bases). The CDR3 has 15 residues. Germline-derived CDR1 and CDR2 are GTSNPN and SVGIG (reference sequence). V lost 4 bases, J lost 2 bases, and 18 bases lay in between. This chain's CDR3 is CAWTGRASGAYEQYF. The CDR3 region has the DNA TGTGCCTGGACCGGTAGGGCCTCGGGGGCCTACGAGCAGTACTTC.

This chain connects TRBV4-2 to TRBJ1-6; D possibly corresponds to TRBD1 (6 bases). The CDR3 has 11 amino acids. CDR1 is LGHNA, CDR2 YNFKEQ, per germline. Trimming took off 3 bases at V and 14 bases at J, with 8 bases between the two ends. CDR3: CASSQGTTLHF. The CDR3 coding sequence is TGTGCCAGCAGCCAGGGGACAACCCTCCACTTT.

The chain carries TRBV28 and TRBJ2-7, with 7 bases that match TRBD2. The germline V gene encodes CDR1 MDHEN and CDR2 SYDVKM. The CDR3 is 14 residues long. Trimming cost V 2 bases and J 7 bases; bases outside gene matches: 8. CDR3 protein: CASSLSGIRREQYF. Written as DNA, the CDR3 is TGTGCCAGCAGTTTAAGCGGGATCCGAAGGGAGCAGTACTTC.

The V gene is TRBV11-2, the J gene TRBJ2-1, with a tentative D call TRBD2 (6 bases). The CDR3 contains 16 residues. Trimming took 2 bases from V and 8 from J, leaving 19 bases between them. Germline V CDR1 and CDR2: SGHAT, FQNNGV. DNA for the CDR3: TGTGCCAGCAGCTTATTTGGGGCGGGGCCGAGGGATGAGCAGTTCTTC. Translating gives CASSLFGAGPRDEQFF.

This chain uses TRBV30 with TRBJ2-1; 9 bases line up with TRBD2. The CDR3 has 14 residues. V was pared by 4 bases and J by 10 bases, with 11 bases of the junction left unmatched. Germline V gene sequence: CDR1 GTSNPN, CDR2 SVGIG (reference sequence). This CDR3 is CAWNQAGGPREQFF. In nucleotides, the CDR3 is TGTGCCTGGAACCAAGCGGGAGGCCCACGGGAGCAGTTCTTC.

V gene TRBV9 combines with J gene TRBJ2-1, with D uncertain. Per germline, CDR1 SGDLS and CDR2 YYNGEE. V was trimmed by 6 bases and J by 6 bases, leaving 19 bases between them. The CDR3 is made up of 15 amino acids. The CDR3, as DNA: TGTGCCAGCACCCGACTCTCTAGTATGGGCAATGAGCAGTTCTTC. Translating gives CASTRLSSMGNEQFF.

The chain links TRBV12-3 or TRBV12-4 to TRBJ1-2, with unresolved D. The CDR3 extends over 12 amino acids. Trimming took off 6 bases at V and 1 base at J, with 6 bases between the two ends. Here the CDR3 DNA reads TGTGCCAGCAGCCCTCTTAACTATGGCTACACCTTC. This sequence encodes CASSPLNYGYTF.

The chain couples TRBV28 to TRBJ2-7; 7 nucleotides match TRBD2. The V segment lost 4 bases and the J segment 6 bases; nucleotides outside the gene matches: 12. CDR1 and CDR2 from the germline V gene are MDHEN and SYDVKM. This CDR3 contains 15 residues. CDR3 amino acids: CASSSFGREPIEQYF. For the CDR3, the DNA is TGTGCCAGCAGTTCCTTCGGGCGGGAGCCGATCGAGCAGTACTTC.

The rearrangement joins TRBV9 to TRBJ2-1; the D gene could be TRBD1 or TRBD2 (7 bases each). Germline loops: CDR1 SGDLS, CDR2 YYNGEE. This CDR3 contains 15 residues. The V end was cut by 3 bases, the J end by 0 bases, with 10 bases between. The CDR3 region is CASSARGGSYNEQFF. The DNA for the CDR3 is TGTGCCAGCAGCGCCAGGGGGGGCTCCTACAATGAGCAGTTCTTC.

The chain combines TRBV6-5 with TRBJ2-7, with D hard to call. Trimming removed 0 bases from V and 3 bases from J, with 6 bases in between. Germline CDR1 MNHEY, CDR2 SVGAGI. The CDR3 is 13 amino acids. This CDR3 is CASSYSLNYEQYF. In DNA, the CDR3 is TGTGCCAGCAGTTACTCGTTGAACTACGAGCAGTACTTC.

The chain combines TRBV28 with TRBJ1-1; 7 bases are a match to TRBD1. The CDR3 is 20 residues long. Germline CDR1 is MDHEN and CDR2 is SYDVKM. J lost 1 base, V lost 2 bases, and 19 bases had no gene match. The CDR3 region has the DNA TGTGCCAGCAGTTTAGAGCGGTTGGGGGGACAGAGCAGATGGAACACTGAAGCTTTCTTT. Its translation: CASSLERLGGQSRWNTEAFF.

For the CDR3, the DNA is TGTGCCAGCTCACCTACAGGGGGGCTCACTGAAGCTTTCTTT. This encodes CASSPTGGLTEAFF. The gene calls are TRBV18 and TRBJ1-1, with 8 bases fitting TRBD1. Trimming at V came to 3 bases and at J to 4 bases, leaving 4 bases not matched to a gene. Germline assignment: CDR1 KGHSH and CDR2 LQKENI. CDR3 length: 14 residues.

The rearrangement links TRBV9 to TRBJ2-7, with D unclear. Germline V CDR1 and CDR2: SGDLS, YYNGEE. This CDR3 has 12 residues. Deletions cut 4 bases from V and 3 bases from J, with 8 bases between. Here the CDR3 reads CASSSNVYEQYF. In DNA form, the CDR3 reads TGTGCCAGCAGCTCGAACGTCTACGAGCAGTACTTC.

This chain joins TRBV11-3 and TRBJ2-7; either TRBD1 or TRBD2 may fit D (6 bases each). Looked up from germline, CDR1 is SGHNT and CDR2 is YENEEA. Between the trimmed V and J ends, which lost 5 bases and 2 bases, there was a span of 10 bases. The CDR3 has 13 residues. The CDR3 region is CASSDRTTYEQYF. CDR3 coding DNA: TGTGCCAGCAGCGACAGGACTACCTACGAGCAGTACTTC.

The V and J genes are TRBV27 and TRBJ2-3; D possibly corresponds to TRBD2 (5 bases). The V gene's germline CDR1 is MNHEY and CDR2 SMNVEV (reference sequence). Trimming stripped 6 bases from V and 3 bases from J, with 13 bases between. This CDR3 spans 14 amino acids. The CDR3 loop reads CASSTRDLTDTQYF. CDR3 nucleotides: TGTGCCAGCAGCACTAGAGACCTAACAGATACGCAGTATTTT.

This clone has just one count. The V gene is TRBV7-2, the J gene TRBJ1-1; D not certain. V gave up 3 bases and J gave up 4 bases, with 9 bases separating them. The CDR3 totals 13 residues. CDR1 is SGHTA and CDR2 is FQGNSA in the germline V gene. CDR3: CASSLSPGTEAFF. In DNA form, the CDR3 reads TGTGCCAGCAGCTTGTCGCCCGGCACTGAAGCTTTCTTT. Based on the CDR3 plus reference TRBV7-2 and TRBJ1-1, the full variable domain is GAGVSQSPSNKVTEKGKDVELRCDPISGHTALYWYRQSLGQGLEFLIYFQGNSAPDKSGLPSDRFSAERTGGSVSTLTIQRTQQEDSAVYLCASSLSPGTEAFFGQGTRLTVV.

This clone was detected only once. The V gene is TRBV18, the J gene TRBJ2-6; no reliable D call. Per germline, CDR1 KGHSH and CDR2 LQKENI. Trimming stripped 3 bases from V and 2 bases from J, with 8 bases between. This CDR3 region has 15 residues. The CDR3: CASSPPGPGANVLTF. CDR3 DNA: TGTGCCAGCTCACCTCCGGGTCCTGGGGCCAACGTCCTGACTTTC.

V is TRBV7-2 and J is TRBJ2-5; D gene uncertain. This CDR3 region has 14 residues. Per germline, CDR1 SGHTA and CDR2 FQGNSA. Trimming took off 7 bases at V and 5 bases at J, with 17 bases between the two ends. The CDR3 DNA reads as TGTGCCAGCACCTCCAGTCGGATGGGGGAGACCCAGTACTTC. Its translation: CASTSSRMGETQYF.

The chain combines TRBV4-3 with TRBJ2-1, with 12 bases identical to TRBD2. The CDR3 loop spans 16 amino acids. Trimming cost V 4 bases and J 7 bases; bases outside gene matches: 8. Per the germline V gene, CDR1 is LGHNA and CDR2 is YSLEER. This CDR3 reads CASSRATSGSGNEQFF. CDR3 coding DNA: TGCGCCAGCAGCCGAGCGACTAGCGGGAGTGGGAATGAGCAGTTCTTC.

CDR3 loop: CASASPWGGNYGYTF. The DNA for the CDR3 is TGTGCCAGCGCCTCTCCATGGGGGGGGAACTATGGCTACACCTTC. The rearrangement joins TRBV28 to TRBJ1-2; perhaps TRBD1 as D (5 bases). V lost 8 bases, J lost 2 bases, and 18 bases lay in between. Germline V CDR1 and CDR2: MDHEN, SYDVKM. CDR3 length equals 15 residues.

The rearrangement links TRBV11-1 to TRBJ1-3, with D possibly being TRBD1 (5 bases). Germline assignment: CDR1 SGHAT and CDR2 FQDESV (reference sequence). The CDR3 covers 15 residues. Trimming took off 4 bases at V and 1 base at J, with 11 bases between the two ends. CDR3 residues: CASSSDSYSGNTIYF. CDR3 DNA: TGTGCCAGCAGCTCCGACAGCTATTCTGGAAACACCATATATTTT.

V usage is TRBV27 and J usage is TRBJ1-3; D is ambiguous. V was shortened by 7 bases and J by 2 bases, with 6 bases between the two germline ends. CDR1 is MNHEY, CDR2 SMNVEV, per germline (reference sequence). The length of the CDR3 is 12 residues. This chain's CDR3 is CASTGAGNTIYF. The CDR3 region has the DNA TGTGCCAGCACCGGGGCTGGAAACACCATATATTTT.

The chain links TRBV9 to TRBJ2-6; D is uncertain. CDR3 length equals 15 residues. V was clipped by 2 bases and J by 0 bases, with 6 bases between them. CDR1 and CDR2 from the germline V gene are SGDLS and YYNGEE. CDR3 coding DNA: TGTGCCAGCAGCGTTCAGAGCTCTGGGGCCAACGTCCTGACTTTC. Translation gives CASSVQSSGANVLTF.

The V gene is TRBV28, the J gene TRBJ2-3, with D unclear. The CDR3 has 15 amino acids. Germline CDR1 is MDHEN and CDR2 is SYDVKM. Trimming left V 6 bases short and J 0 bases short, with 13 bases between. This CDR3 is CASRGYLTSTDTQYF. Here the CDR3 DNA reads TGTGCCAGCAGGGGCTACTTGACTAGCACAGATACGCAGTATTTT.

The chain uses TRBV28 and TRBJ1-1; D call uncertain. This CDR3 comprises 12 residues. V was trimmed by 4 bases and J by 6 bases, leaving 9 bases between them. Germline CDR1 MDHEN, CDR2 SYDVKM. The CDR3 DNA follows: TGTGCCAGCAGTTCCTCCCGACCTGAAGCTTTCTTT. Encoded protein: CASSSSRPEAFF.